The clone carrying this T cell receptor beta chain was recorded a few times. This sample is drawn from a study of shared clonotypes between healthy human individuals. CDR1 is LNHDA and CDR2 is SQIVND in the germline V gene (reference sequence). Trimming took off 6 bases at V and 3 bases at J, with 11 bases between the two ends. The CDR3 consists of 14 residues. Generated by immunoSEQ multiplex PCR, the TCRdb table keeps only in-frame clones and is missing some. This table holds about 450,000 clones, roughly 85% found once. V is TRBV19 and J is TRBJ2-2; D is possibly TRBD1 or TRBD2 (6 bases each). This TCR came from a woman aged 40-49 years in good health. Some clones in this sample may be carry-over from other donors' samples. The specimen sequenced was PBMCs. CDR3 nucleotides: TGTGCCAGTAGGAAAGGGGGGTACACCGGGGAGCTGTTTTTT. This gives the protein CASRKGGYTGELFF.